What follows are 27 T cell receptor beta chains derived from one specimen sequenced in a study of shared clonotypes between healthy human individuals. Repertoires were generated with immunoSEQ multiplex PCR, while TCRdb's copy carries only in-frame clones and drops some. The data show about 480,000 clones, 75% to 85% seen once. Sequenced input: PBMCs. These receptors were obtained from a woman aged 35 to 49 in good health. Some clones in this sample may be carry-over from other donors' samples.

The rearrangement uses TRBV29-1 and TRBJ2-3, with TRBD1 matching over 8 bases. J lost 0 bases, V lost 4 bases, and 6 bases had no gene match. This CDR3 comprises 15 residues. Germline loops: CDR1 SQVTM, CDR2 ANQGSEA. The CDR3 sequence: CSVGRQGYSTDTQYF. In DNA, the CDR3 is TGCAGCGTTGGTCGACAGGGGTATAGCACAGATACGCAGTATTTT.

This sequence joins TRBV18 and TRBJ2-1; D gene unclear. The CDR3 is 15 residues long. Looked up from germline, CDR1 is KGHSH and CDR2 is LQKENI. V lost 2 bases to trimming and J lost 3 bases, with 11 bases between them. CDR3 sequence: CASSPFDTNYNEQFF. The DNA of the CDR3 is TGTGCCAGCTCACCATTTGACACGAACTACAATGAGCAGTTCTTC.

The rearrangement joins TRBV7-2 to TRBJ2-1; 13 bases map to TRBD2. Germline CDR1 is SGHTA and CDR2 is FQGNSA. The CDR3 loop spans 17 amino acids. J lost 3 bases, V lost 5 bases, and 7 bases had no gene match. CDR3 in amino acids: CASSELGTSGIYNEQFF. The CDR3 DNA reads TGTGCCAGCAGCGAACTAGGGACTAGCGGGATCTACAATGAGCAGTTCTTC.

Written as DNA, the CDR3 is TGTGCCAGCAGCTCCCCCGGGGGTGGGACAGATACGCAGTATTTT. This gives the protein CASSSPGGGTDTQYF. J is TRBJ2-3 and V is TRBV7-9, with D possibly being TRBD2 (6 bases). V dropped 4 bases and J dropped 3 bases, with 14 bases sitting between them. The CDR3 is 15 residues long. Germline lookup yields CDR1 SEHNR and CDR2 FQNEAQ (reference sequence).

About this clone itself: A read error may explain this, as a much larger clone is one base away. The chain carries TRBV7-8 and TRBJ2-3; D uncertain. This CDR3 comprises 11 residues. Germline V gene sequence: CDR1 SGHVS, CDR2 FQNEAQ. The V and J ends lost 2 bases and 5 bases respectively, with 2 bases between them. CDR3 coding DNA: TGTGCCAGCAGCTTAAAAGATACGCAGTATTTT. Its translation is CASSLKDTQYF. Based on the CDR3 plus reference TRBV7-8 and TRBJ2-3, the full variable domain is GAGVSQSPRYKVAKRGQDVALRCDPISGHVSLFWYQQALGQGPEFLTYFQNEAQLDKSGLPSDRFFAERPEGSVSTLKIQRTQQEDSAVYLCASSLKDTQYFGPGTRLTVL.

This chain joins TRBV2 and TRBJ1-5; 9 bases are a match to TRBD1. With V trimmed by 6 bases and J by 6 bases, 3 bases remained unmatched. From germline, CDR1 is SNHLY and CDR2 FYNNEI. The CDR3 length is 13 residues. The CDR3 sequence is CASSGTGLQPQHF. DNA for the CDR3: TGTGCCAGCAGCGGGACAGGGCTTCAGCCCCAGCATTTT.

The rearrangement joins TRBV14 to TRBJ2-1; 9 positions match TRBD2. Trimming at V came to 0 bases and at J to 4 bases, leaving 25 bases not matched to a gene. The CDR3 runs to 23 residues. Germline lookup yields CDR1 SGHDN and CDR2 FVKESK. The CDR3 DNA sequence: TGTGCCAGCAGCCAAGAGGGACGGGAAGGGACACCGGCGGGAGGGTCGATTTACAATGAGCAGTTCTTC. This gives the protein CASSQEGREGTPAGGSIYNEQFF. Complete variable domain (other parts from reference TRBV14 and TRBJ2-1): EAGVTQFPSHSVIEKGQTVTLRCDPISGHDNLYWYRRVMGKEIKFLLHFVKESKQDESGMPNNRFLAERTGGTYSTLKVQPAELEDSGVYFCASSQEGREGTPAGGSIYNEQFFGPGTRLTVL.

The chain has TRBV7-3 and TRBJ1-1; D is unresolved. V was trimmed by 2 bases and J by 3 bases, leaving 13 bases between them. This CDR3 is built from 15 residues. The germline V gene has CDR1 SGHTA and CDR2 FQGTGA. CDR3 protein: CASSLAAGRYTEAFF. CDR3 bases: TGTGCCAGCAGCTTAGCGGCGGGGAGGTACACTGAAGCTTTCTTT.

As DNA, the CDR3 is TGTGCCAGCAACATGGCAGGACCCTACAATGAGCAGTTCTTC. Translation: CASNMAGPYNEQFF. The chain links TRBV7-3 to TRBJ2-1; D call uncertain. The CDR3 length is 14 residues. With 7 bases removed from V and 2 bases from J, the gap between germline ends came to 12 bases. Germline lookup yields CDR1 SGHTA and CDR2 FQGTGA.

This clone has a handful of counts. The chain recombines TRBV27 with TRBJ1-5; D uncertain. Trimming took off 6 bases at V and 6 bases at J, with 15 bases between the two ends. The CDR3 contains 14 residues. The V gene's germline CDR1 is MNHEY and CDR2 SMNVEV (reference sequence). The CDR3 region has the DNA TGTGCCAGCAGGACATCGGGCTTTGGTCAGCCCCAGCATTTT. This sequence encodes CASRTSGFGQPQHF.

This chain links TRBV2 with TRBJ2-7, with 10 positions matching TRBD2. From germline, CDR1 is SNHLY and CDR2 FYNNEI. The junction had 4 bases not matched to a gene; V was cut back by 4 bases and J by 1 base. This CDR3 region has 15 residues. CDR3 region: CASSASGSMSYEQYF. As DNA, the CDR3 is TGTGCCAGCAGTGCTAGCGGGAGTATGTCCTACGAGCAGTACTTC.

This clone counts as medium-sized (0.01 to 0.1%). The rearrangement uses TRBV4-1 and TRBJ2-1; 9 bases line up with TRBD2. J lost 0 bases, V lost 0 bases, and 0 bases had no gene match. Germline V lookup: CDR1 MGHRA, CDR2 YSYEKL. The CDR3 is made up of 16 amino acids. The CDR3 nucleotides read TGCGCCAGCAGCCAAGAGACTAGCGGCTCCTACAATGAGCAGTTCTTC. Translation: CASSQETSGSYNEQFF.

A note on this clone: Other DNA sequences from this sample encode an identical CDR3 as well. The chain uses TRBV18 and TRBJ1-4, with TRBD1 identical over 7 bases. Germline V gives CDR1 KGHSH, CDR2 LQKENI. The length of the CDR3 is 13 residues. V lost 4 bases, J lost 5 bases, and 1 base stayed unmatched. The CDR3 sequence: CASSRGQNEKLFF. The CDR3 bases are TGTGCCAGCTCACGGGGACAGAATGAAAAACTGTTTTTT.

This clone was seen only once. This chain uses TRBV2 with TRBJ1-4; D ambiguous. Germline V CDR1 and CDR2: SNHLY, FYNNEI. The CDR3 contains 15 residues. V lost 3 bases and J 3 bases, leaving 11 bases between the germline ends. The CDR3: CASSEGGESNEKLFF. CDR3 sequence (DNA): TGTGCCAGCAGTGAGGGCGGGGAGTCTAATGAAAAACTGTTTTTT.

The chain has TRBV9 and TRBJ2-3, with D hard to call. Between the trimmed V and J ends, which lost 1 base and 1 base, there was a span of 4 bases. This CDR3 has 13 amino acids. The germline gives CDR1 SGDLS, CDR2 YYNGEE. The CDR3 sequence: CASSVQGTDTQYF. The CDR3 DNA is TGTGCCAGCAGCGTACAGGGCACAGATACGCAGTATTTT. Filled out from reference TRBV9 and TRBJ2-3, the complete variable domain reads DSGVTQTPKHLITATGQRVTLRCSPRSGDLSVYWYQQSLDQGLQFLIQYYNGEERAKGNILERFSAQQFPDLHSELNLSSLELGDSALYFCASSVQGTDTQYFGPGTRLTVL.

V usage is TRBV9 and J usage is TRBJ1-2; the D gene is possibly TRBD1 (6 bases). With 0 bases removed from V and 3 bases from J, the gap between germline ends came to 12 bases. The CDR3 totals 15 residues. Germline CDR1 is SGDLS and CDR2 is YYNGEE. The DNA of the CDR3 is TGTGCCAGCAGCGTAGGGGTGGGGGGCGACTATGGCTACACCTTC. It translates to CASSVGVGGDYGYTF.

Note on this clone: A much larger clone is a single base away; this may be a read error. The CDR3 nucleotides read TGTGCCAGCAGCTTTAGCACAGATACGCAGTATTTT. Translating it yields CASSFSTDTQYF. V gene TRBV14 combines with J gene TRBJ2-3; D gene unclear. Per germline, CDR1 SGHDN and CDR2 FVKESK. CDR3 length equals 12 residues. Trimming pared 5 bases from V and 0 bases from J, leaving 3 bases between.

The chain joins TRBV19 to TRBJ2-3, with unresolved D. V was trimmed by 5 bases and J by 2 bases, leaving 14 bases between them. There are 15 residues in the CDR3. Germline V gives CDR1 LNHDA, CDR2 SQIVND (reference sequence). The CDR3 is CASSWEGIDTDTQYF. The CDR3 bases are TGTGCCAGTAGTTGGGAAGGGATTGACACAGATACGCAGTATTTT.

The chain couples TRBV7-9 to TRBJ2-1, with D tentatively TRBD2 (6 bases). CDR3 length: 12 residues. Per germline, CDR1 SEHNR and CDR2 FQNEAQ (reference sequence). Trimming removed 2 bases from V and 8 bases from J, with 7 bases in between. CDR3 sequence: CASSLWGDEQFF. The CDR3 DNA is TGTGCCAGCAGCTTATGGGGGGATGAGCAGTTCTTC.

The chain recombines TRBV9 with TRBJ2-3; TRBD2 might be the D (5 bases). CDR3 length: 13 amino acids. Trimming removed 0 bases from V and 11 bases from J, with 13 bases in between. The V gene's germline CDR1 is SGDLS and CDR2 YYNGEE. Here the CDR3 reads CASSVEGGAGQYF. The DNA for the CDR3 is TGTGCCAGCAGCGTAGAGGGCGGTGCGGGGCAGTATTTT.

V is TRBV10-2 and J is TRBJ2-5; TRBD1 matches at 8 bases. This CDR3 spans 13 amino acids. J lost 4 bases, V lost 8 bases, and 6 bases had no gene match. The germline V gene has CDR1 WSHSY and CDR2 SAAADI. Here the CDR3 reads CASGDRGGETQYF. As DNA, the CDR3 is TGCGCCAGCGGCGACAGGGGAGGAGAGACCCAGTACTTC.

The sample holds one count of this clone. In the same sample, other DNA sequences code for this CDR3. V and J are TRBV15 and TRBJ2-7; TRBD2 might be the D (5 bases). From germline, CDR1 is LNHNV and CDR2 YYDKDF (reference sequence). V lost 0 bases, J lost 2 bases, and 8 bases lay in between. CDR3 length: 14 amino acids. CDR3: CATSRDRGPYEQYF. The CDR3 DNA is TGTGCCACCAGCAGAGATCGGGGTCCCTACGAGCAGTACTTC. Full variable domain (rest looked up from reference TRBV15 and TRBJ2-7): DAMVIQNPRYQVTQFGKPVTLSCSQTLNHNVMYWYQQKSSQAPKLLFHYYDKDFNNEADTPDNFQSRRPNTSFCFLDIRSPGLGDTAMYLCATSRDRGPYEQYFGPGTRLTVT.

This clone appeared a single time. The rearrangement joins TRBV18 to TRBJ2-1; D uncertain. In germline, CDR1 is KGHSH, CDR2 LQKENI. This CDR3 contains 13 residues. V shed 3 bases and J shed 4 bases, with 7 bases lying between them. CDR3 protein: CASSPRSYNEQFF. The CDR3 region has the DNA TGTGCCAGCTCACCCCGCTCATACAATGAGCAGTTCTTC. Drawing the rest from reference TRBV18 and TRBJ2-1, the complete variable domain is NAGVMQNPRHLVRRRGQEARLRCSPMKGHSHVYWYRQLPEEGLKFMVYLQKENIIDESGMPKERFSAEFPKEGPSILRIQQVVRGDSAAYFCASSPRSYNEQFFGPGTRLTVL.

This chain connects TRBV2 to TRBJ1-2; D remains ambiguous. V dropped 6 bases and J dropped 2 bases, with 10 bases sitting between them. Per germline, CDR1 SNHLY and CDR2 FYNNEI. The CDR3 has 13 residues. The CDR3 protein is CASRLTVNYGYTF. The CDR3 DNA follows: TGTGCCAGCAGGCTCACAGTAAACTATGGCTACACCTTC.

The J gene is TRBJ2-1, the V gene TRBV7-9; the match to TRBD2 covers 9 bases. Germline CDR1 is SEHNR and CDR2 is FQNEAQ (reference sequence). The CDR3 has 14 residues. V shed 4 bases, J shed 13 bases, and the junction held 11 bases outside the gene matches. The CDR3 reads CASSSGGSGGKQFF. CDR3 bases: TGTGCCAGCAGCTCCGGGGGTAGCGGGGGAAAACAGTTCTTC.

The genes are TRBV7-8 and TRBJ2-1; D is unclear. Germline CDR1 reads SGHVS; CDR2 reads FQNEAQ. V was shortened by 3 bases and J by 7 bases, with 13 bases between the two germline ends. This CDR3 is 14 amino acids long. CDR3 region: CASSFSPTANEQFF. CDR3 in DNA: TGTGCCAGCAGCTTTTCCCCGACGGCAAATGAGCAGTTCTTC.

The CDR3 nucleotides read TGTGCCAGCAGTTCCGGGAGCTCTGGGGCCAACGTCCTGACTTTC. Residues: CASSSGSSGANVLTF. V gene TRBV2 combines with J gene TRBJ2-6; D possibly corresponds to TRBD2 (6 bases). The germline CDR1 and CDR2 sequences are SNHLY and FYNNEI. The CDR3 runs 15 residues. V dropped 5 bases and J dropped 0 bases, with 8 bases sitting between them.